This T cell receptor beta chain was sequenced in a study of blood T cells in healthy people across ages. Through a sample-barcoded 5' primer and a J-beta primer mix, a second PCR was run for roughly 6 to 11 cycles. MiXCR, applied by TCRdb to the 5' RACE reads, yields one record per CDR3 protein. There are more than 500,000 distinct CDR3 sequences in the sample; about 25% occur only once, and approximately 3.7% lies in the top ten. Germline V gives CDR1 SQVTM, CDR2 ANQGSEA. The CDR3 has 11 residues. Per sample, a minimum of 6.5 million PBMCs were isolated. These data also featured in a second study, about T cells of mothers and their children.

This chain joins TRBV29-1 and TRBJ2-5; D possibly uses TRBD1 or TRBD2 (5 bases each). The DNA end is a closer match to TRBJ2-1, so the J assignment may be wrong. This clonotype was obtained from a boy aged 2 to 10 in good health. What was sequenced was blood. The DNA of the CDR3 is TGCAGCGCCGAGGGGAACAATGAGCAGTTCTTC. Its protein is CSAEGNNEQFF.